The 23 T cell receptor beta chains listed next were all sequenced from one sample in a study of response to subunit inactivated influenza vaccine. TCRdb reprocessed the RT-PCR reads with MiXCR, giving one entry per CDR3 protein. Of roughly 630,000 distinct CDR3 sequences listed, roughly 15% are singletons. Sequences were derived from PBMCs from blood, sampled around 15 days before vaccination. All receptors derive from a man aged 50-59 years who received an inactivated influenza vaccine.

Ten or more counts support this clonotype. The chain employs TRBV5-5 and TRBJ2-1; D might be TRBD2 (5 bases). Germline-derived CDR1 and CDR2 are SGHKS and YYEKEE (reference sequence). The CDR3 loop spans 15 amino acids. The germline V and J ends were trimmed by 4 bases and 0 bases, with 11 bases remaining between them. The CDR3 reads CASSEAVSSYNEQFF. CDR3 in DNA: TGTGCCAGCAGCGAAGCGGTAAGCTCCTACAATGAGCAGTTCTTC.

The chain employs TRBV7-2 and TRBJ2-5; 8 bases align to TRBD1. Losses at the gene ends were 6 bases for V and 5 bases for J; bases not matched to a gene: 8. This CDR3 has 14 amino acids. The germline V gene encodes CDR1 SGHTA and CDR2 FQGNSA. Here the CDR3 DNA reads TGTGCCAGCAGTTTGGGACAGGTTGGGGAGACCCAGTACTTC. Translated, it gives CASSLGQVGETQYF.

This clonotype was detected only a few times. J is TRBJ1-1 and V is TRBV12-3 or TRBV12-4, with no clear D. Trimming took off 3 bases at V and 7 bases at J, with 12 bases between the two ends. This CDR3 spans 13 amino acids. In DNA form, the CDR3 reads TGTGCCAGCAGTTTCTGGGCCCCGGTTGAAGCTTTCTTT. It encodes CASSFWAPVEAFF.

The rearrangement joins TRBV4-1 to TRBJ2-7; 8 positions agree with TRBD1. Germline trimming cut 1 base from V and 3 bases from J; bases unmatched to any gene: 8. CDR3 length: 16 residues. Germline CDR1 and CDR2: MGHRA and YSYEKL. CDR3 DNA sequence: TGCGCCAGCAGCCAAGGGCGAGGACAGGGAAGCTACGAGCAGTACTTC. It specifies CASSQGRGQGSYEQYF.

The chain employs TRBV4-3 and TRBJ2-7; 12 bases map to TRBD2. CDR3 length equals 15 residues. The germline V gene has CDR1 LGHNA and CDR2 YSLEER. J gave up 6 bases and V 0 bases, and 3 bases lay outside the gene matches. For the CDR3, the DNA is TGCGCCAGCAGCCAAGAGGCTAGCGGGAGGGGCGAGCAGTACTTC. It encodes CASSQEASGRGEQYF.

This clonotype was picked up many times. The genes are TRBV12-3 or TRBV12-4 and TRBJ2-3; D gene uncertain. V gave up 0 bases and J gave up 2 bases, with 6 bases separating them. The CDR3 length is 14 residues. The CDR3 spells CASSLATPTDTQYF. CDR3 in DNA: TGTGCCAGCAGTTTAGCTACCCCCACAGATACGCAGTATTTT.

This rearrangement joins TRBV15 to TRBJ2-7, with 8 bases matching TRBD1. The CDR3 has 17 residues. From germline, CDR1 is LNHNV and CDR2 YYDKDF (reference sequence). Trimming at V came to 0 bases and at J to 4 bases, leaving 11 bases not matched to a gene. The chain's CDR3 is CATSRDRWAGGSYEQYF. As DNA, the CDR3 is TGTGCCACCAGCAGAGATCGTTGGGCAGGGGGCTCGTACGAGCAGTACTTC.

This chain joins TRBV6-1 and TRBJ2-3; D perhaps matches TRBD2 (5 bases). In germline, CDR1 is MNHNS, CDR2 SASEGT. This CDR3 spans 15 amino acids. Trimming left V 7 bases short and J 1 base short, with 15 bases between. The CDR3 loop reads CASTIGSRGTDTQYF. The CDR3 nucleotides read TGTGCCAGCACCATAGGGAGTCGCGGCACAGATACGCAGTATTTT.

This clonotype was counted a few times. V usage is TRBV29-1 and J usage is TRBJ1-1, with 7 bases identical to TRBD1. Germline V lookup: CDR1 SQVTM, CDR2 ANQGSEA. Losses at the gene ends were 8 bases for V and 2 bases for J; bases not matched to a gene: 14. This CDR3 spans 15 amino acids. The CDR3 spells CSLRTTGDSNTEAFF. The CDR3, as DNA: TGCAGCCTACGAACTACCGGGGACAGTAACACTGAAGCTTTCTTT. The variable domain in full, completed from reference TRBV29-1 and TRBJ1-1, reads SAVISQKPSRDICQRGTSLTIQCQVDSQVTMMFWYRQQPGQSLTLIATANQGSEATYESGFVIDKFPISRPNLTFSTLTVSNMSPEDSSIYLCSLRTTGDSNTEAFFGQGTRLTVV.

The V gene is TRBV2, the J gene TRBJ2-1; TRBD1 might be the D (5 bases). Trimming took off 5 bases at V and 7 bases at J, with 15 bases between the two ends. The CDR3 spans 14 residues. Germline CDR1 reads SNHLY; CDR2 reads FYNNEI. The CDR3 loop is CASSRWQGANEQFF. CDR3 coding DNA: TGTGCCAGCAGTCGTTGGCAAGGGGCGAATGAGCAGTTCTTC.

In this sample, this clonotype turned up many times. The chain uses TRBV7-9 and TRBJ2-1; TRBD1 agrees at 8 bases. With 4 bases clipped from V and 4 bases from J, the junction kept 9 bases outside the gene matches. CDR3 length: 16 amino acids. Germline CDR1 SEHNR, CDR2 FQNEAQ (reference sequence). CDR3 DNA: TGTGCCAGCAGCTCCTCAGGACAGGGTTTTTACAATGAGCAGTTCTTC. As protein: CASSSSGQGFYNEQFF.

This clonotype was detected a few times. CDR3 region: CSAYNSGRPDYEQYF. The DNA for the CDR3 is TGCAGTGCTTATAATAGCGGGAGGCCCGACTACGAGCAGTACTTC. The chain is built from TRBV20-1 and TRBJ2-7, with TRBD2 identical over 10 bases. Germline CDR1 is DFQATT and CDR2 is SNEGSKA (reference sequence). J lost 3 bases, V lost 5 bases, and 10 bases had no gene match. The CDR3 is 15 amino acids.

This clonotype showed up just a few times. This sequence joins TRBV29-1 and TRBJ2-3; TRBD2 matches at 16 bases. Germline V CDR1 and CDR2: SQVTM, ANQGSEA. CDR3 length: 16 amino acids. Trimming cost V 6 bases and J 1 base; bases outside gene matches: 4. The DNA for the CDR3 is TGCAGCGTACCGGGACTAGCGGGAGGGGGCACAGATACGCAGTATTTT. Its protein product is CSVPGLAGGGTDTQYF.

The CDR3 reads CASSPTPQDRFNTDTQYF. CDR3 in DNA: TGTGCCAGCAGCCCAACTCCGCAAGACAGGTTCAACACAGATACGCAGTATTTT. The chain links TRBV11-1 to TRBJ2-3; D possibly corresponds to TRBD1 (6 bases). Germline CDR1 and CDR2: SGHAT and FQDESV (reference sequence). The CDR3 runs 18 residues. V lost 5 bases and J lost 2, with 23 bases in between.

This clonotype was seen a few times. The V and J genes are TRBV7-9 and TRBJ2-5, with D hard to call. V was clipped by 4 bases and J by 3 bases, with 9 bases between them. Germline lookup yields CDR1 SEHNR and CDR2 FQNEAQ (reference sequence). This CDR3 comprises 13 residues. The CDR3 region is CASSSGNEETQYF. Written as DNA, the CDR3 is TGTGCCAGCAGCTCTGGGAACGAAGAGACCCAGTACTTC. The full variable domain, in which reference TRBV7-9 and TRBJ2-5 provide the parts outside the CDR3, is DTGVSQNPRHKITKRGQNVTFRCDPISEHNRLYWYRQTLGQGPEFLTYFQNEAQLEKSRLLSDRFSAERPKGSFSTLEIQRTEQGDSAMYLCASSSGNEETQYFGPGTRLLVL.

This clonotype was detected only a few times. The chain joins TRBV5-1 to TRBJ2-5, with 14 positions matching TRBD2. J was trimmed by 5 bases and V by 4 bases; bases with no gene match: 16. There are 19 residues in the CDR3. Germline V gene sequence: CDR1 SGHRS, CDR2 YFSETQ. The CDR3 reads CASSPGLAGAIPFGETQYF. DNA for the CDR3: TGCGCCAGCAGCCCGGGACTAGCGGGAGCAATTCCTTTCGGGGAGACCCAGTACTTC.

The chain combines TRBV6-1 with TRBJ2-1; 7 positions agree with TRBD2. The CDR3 is made up of 15 amino acids. V was clipped by 8 bases and J by 4 bases; unmatched bases: 11. Germline V CDR1 and CDR2: MNHNS, SASEGT. CDR3 nucleotide sequence: TGTGCCAGCGTGAGGCGGGAGAACCTTTACAATGAGCAGTTCTTC. Translation gives CASVRRENLYNEQFF.

This clonotype was seen more than once but under ten times. The chain links TRBV7-2 to TRBJ1-4; 8 bases line up with TRBD1. The CDR3 is 14 amino acids. The junction had 6 bases not matched to a gene; V was cut back by 5 bases and J by 7 bases. Germline V gives CDR1 SGHTA, CDR2 FQGNSA. Written as DNA, the CDR3 is TGTGCCAGCAGCCCTGGACAGGGTACTGAAAAACTGTTTTTT. This codes for CASSPGQGTEKLFF.

V gene TRBV4-3 combines with J gene TRBJ2-5, with TRBD1 identical over 8 bases. Germline V lookup: CDR1 LGHNA, CDR2 YSLEER. V gave up 2 bases and J gave up 1 base; unmatched junction bases: 6. The CDR3 is 16 residues long. CDR3 in amino acids: CASSQTLQGVQETQYF. The CDR3 nucleotides read TGCGCCAGCAGCCAAACCCTACAGGGGGTCCAAGAGACCCAGTACTTC.

This clonotype was seen more than once but under ten times. This rearrangement joins TRBV5-1 to TRBJ2-3, with 7 positions matching TRBD1. Trimming cost V 0 bases and J 2 bases; bases outside gene matches: 3. The CDR3 totals 15 residues. CDR1 and CDR2 (germline): SGHRS, YFSETQ. The CDR3 coding sequence is TGCGCCAGCAGCTTGGGGGACAGACACACAGATACGCAGTATTTT. The encoded protein is CASSLGDRHTDTQYF. The entire variable domain, with the rest obtained from reference TRBV5-1 and TRBJ2-3, is as follows: KAGVTQTPRYLIKTRGQQVTLSCSPISGHRSVSWYQQTPGQGLQFLFEYFSETQRNKGNFPGRFSGRQFSNSRSEMNVSTLELGDSALYLCASSLGDRHTDTQYFGPGTRLTVL.

There are many counts of this clonotype. The chain employs TRBV20-1 and TRBJ2-1; 8 bases align to TRBD2. Germline V CDR1 and CDR2: DFQATT, SNEGSKA (reference sequence). CDR3 length: 15 residues. V was pared by 5 bases and J by 3 bases, with 9 bases of the junction left unmatched. For the CDR3, the DNA is TGCAGTGCTGCCGATAGCGGGGCCATCTACAATGAGCAGTTCTTC. It yields the protein CSAADSGAIYNEQFF.

This chain connects TRBV14 to TRBJ2-3; D is ambiguous. This CDR3 contains 17 residues. From germline, CDR1 is SGHDN and CDR2 FVKESK. V was trimmed by 0 bases and J by 3 bases, leaving 16 bases between them. CDR3 protein: CASSQDRADPQTDTQYF. CDR3 DNA: TGTGCCAGCAGCCAAGATAGGGCTGACCCTCAGACAGATACGCAGTATTTT.

There are a few counts of this clonotype. This chain links TRBV27 with TRBJ2-1; D call uncertain. The CDR3 loop spans 17 amino acids. Trimming stripped 3 bases from V and 0 bases from J, with 15 bases between. Germline lookup yields CDR1 MNHEY and CDR2 SMNVEV (reference sequence). The CDR3 DNA reads TGTGCCAGCAGTTTTAGAAACAGATTGCGCTCCTACAATGAGCAGTTCTTC. Translating gives CASSFRNRLRSYNEQFF.